This T cell receptor (beta chain) was identified in a study of early stage breast cancer tumors. Measured with immunoSEQ multiplex PCR; TCRdb has only the in-frame clones, and not every one. The table lists 25,000 to 35,000 clones, around 75% of them singletons. Germline CDR1 SGHNT, CDR2 YENEEA. V shed 1 base, J shed 9 bases, and the junction held 11 bases outside the gene matches. The CDR3 is made up of 17 amino acids. Sequenced sample: breast tumor tissue. This clonotype was sampled from a young adult with breast cancer. J is TRBJ2-1 and V is TRBV11-3, with 11 bases aligning to TRBD2. The CDR3 spells CASSLGGGPSGRSEQFF. The DNA of the CDR3 is TGTGCCAGCAGCTTAGGTGGCGGGCCTAGCGGGAGGAGTGAGCAGTTCTTC. Combining the CDR3 with reference TRBV11-3 and TRBJ2-1 gives the whole variable domain EAGVVQSPRYKIIEKKQPVAFWCNPISGHNTLYWYLQNLGQGPELLIRYENEEAVDDSQLPKDRFSAERLKGVDSTLKIQPAELGDSAVYLCASSLGGGPSGRSEQFFGPGTRLTVL.